This TCR beta chain appears in the sequencing data of a study of early T cells in non-severe SARS-CoV-2 infection. Study-level results: VDJdb matching, biased toward anti-spike CD8 responses, missed private and CD4 specificities.

This clonotype was detected ten times or more. No antigen is known for it. V dropped 0 bases and J dropped 1 base, with 9 bases sitting between them. The germline CDR1 and CDR2 sequences are MGHRA and YSYEKL. The CDR3 is 15 residues long. Separate cDNA molecules each had unique molecular identifiers attached to them. TCRdb processed the 5' RACE reads anew with MiXCR; each CDR3 protein has one entry. The sample yields 35,000 to 50,000 distinct CDR3 sequences, 6% to 7.5% seen once. The sequence came from an adult who was a healthcare worker with PCR-confirmed SARS-CoV-2 infection or an uninfected control (not recorded which). The sample comprised whole blood. The V call is TRBV4-1, the J call TRBJ1-1; D is possibly TRBD1 (5 bases). CDR3 protein: CASSQEGGGNTEAFF. DNA of the CDR3: TGCGCCAGCAGCCAAGAGGGCGGGGGGAACACTGAAGCTTTCTTT.